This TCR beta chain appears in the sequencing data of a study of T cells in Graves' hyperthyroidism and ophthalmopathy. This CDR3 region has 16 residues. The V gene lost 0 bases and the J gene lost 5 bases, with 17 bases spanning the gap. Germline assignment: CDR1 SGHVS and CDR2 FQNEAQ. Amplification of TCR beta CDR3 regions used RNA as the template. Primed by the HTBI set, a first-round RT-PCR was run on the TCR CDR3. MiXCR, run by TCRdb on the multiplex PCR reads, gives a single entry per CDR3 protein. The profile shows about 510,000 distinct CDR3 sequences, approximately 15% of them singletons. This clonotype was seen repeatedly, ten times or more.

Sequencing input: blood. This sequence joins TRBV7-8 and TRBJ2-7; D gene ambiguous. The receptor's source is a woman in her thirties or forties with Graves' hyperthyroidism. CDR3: CASSLARWARVDEQYF. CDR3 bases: TGTGCCAGCAGCTTAGCGAGGTGGGCTAGGGTCGACGAGCAGTACTTC.